The rows below give T cell receptor beta chains drawn from one sample of a study of T-cell reconstitution after alpha-beta-depleted transplantation in children. A single record per CDR3 protein comes from TCRdb applying MiXCR to the PCR reads. The sample yields roughly 500,000 distinct CDR3 sequences, about 11% seen once. The specimen was PBMCs, collected before TCRalphabeta/CD19-depleted stem cell transplant. The receptor set was obtained from a child younger than 10 with inherited bone marrow failure, due to receive a stem cell transplant. CDR3s include the opening cysteine and the closing phenylalanine or tryptophan. The D gene is left open where the match is weak. Only some rows state a clone size, as once, few, many or a class for expanded clones.

D | J | length | size | V | CDR3 | DNA
- | TRBJ1-5 | 12 | many | TRBV20-1 | CSAGTANQPQHF | TGCAGTGCCGGGACGGCTAATCAGCCCCAGCATTTT
- | TRBJ2-2 | 15 | few | TRBV6-5 | CASSYAGGDTGELFF | TGTGCCAGCAGTTACGCAGGGGGGGACACCGGGGAGCTGTTTTTT
- | TRBJ2-7 | 13 | many | TRBV5-5 | CASAAGINYEQYF | TGTGCCAGTGCCGCCGGGATTAACTACGAGCAGTACTTC
- | TRBJ2-7 | 13 | many | TRBV29-1 | CSVELGRSYEQYF | TGCAGCGTTGAATTAGGACGGTCCTACGAGCAGTACTTC
- | TRBJ1-6 | 13 | few | TRBV20-1 | CSASGVSNSPLHF | TGCAGTGCTAGTGGTGTGAGTAATTCACCCCTCCACTTT
- | TRBJ1-1 | 18 | many | TRBV4-3 | CASSQDMFGTLRNTEAFF | TGCGCCAGCAGCCAAGATATGTTCGGTACTCTAAGGAACACTGAAGCTTTCTTT
- | TRBJ2-1 | 16 | many | TRBV15 | CATSRDWMSGYNEQFF | TGTGCCACCAGCAGAGATTGGATGAGCGGATACAATGAGCAGTTCTTC
- | TRBJ1-5 | 15 | - | TRBV12-3/TRBV12-4 | CASSFGIQGYQPQHF | TGTGCCAGCAGTTTTGGGATACAGGGTTATCAGCCCCAGCATTTT
TRBD2 | TRBJ2-7 | 16 | many | TRBV24-1 | CATSDPRLAGMDEQYF | TGTGCCACCAGTGATCCCCGACTAGCGGGAATGGACGAGCAGTACTTC
- | TRBJ2-2 | 15 | many | TRBV7-6 | CASRLDPQGTGELFF | TGTGCCAGCAGGCTCGACCCGCAAGGCACCGGGGAGCTGTTTTTT
TRBD2 | TRBJ2-1 | 16 | few | TRBV19 | CASTWTSGSSYNEQFF | TGTGCCAGTACTTGGACTAGCGGAAGCTCCTACAATGAGCAGTTCTTC
- | TRBJ2-1 | 13 | few | TRBV5-1 | CASSPDDYNEQFF | TGCGCCAGCAGCCCGGACGACTACAATGAGCAGTTCTTC
TRBD2 | TRBJ2-7 | 14 | - | TRBV30 | CAWSRGTSRVEQYF | TGTGCCTGGAGTCGGGGGACTAGCCGGGTCGAGCAGTACTTC
TRBD2 | TRBJ2-7 | 16 | - | TRBV27 | CASSLLLAGDRREQYF | TGTGCCAGCAGTTTATTGCTAGCGGGAGATCGGCGCGAGCAGTACTTC
- | TRBJ2-5 | 18 | many | TRBV5-5 | CASSLLGGVDFSRETQYF | TGTGCCAGCAGCTTGTTAGGGGGTGTCGACTTCTCCCGCGAGACCCAGTACTTC
TRBD1 | TRBJ1-5 | 18 | - | TRBV19 | CASSRAGQVLYSNQPQHF | TGTGCCAGTAGTAGGGCGGGACAGGTCTTATATAGCAATCAGCCCCAGCATTTT
- | TRBJ1-1 | 14 | many | TRBV29-1 | CSVEGDGMNTEAFF | TGCAGCGTTGAAGGGGACGGGATGAACACTGAAGCTTTCTTT
- | TRBJ2-1 | 13 | few | TRBV7-9 | CASSSTAYNEQFF | TGTGCCAGCAGCTCCACGGCATACAATGAGCAGTTCTTC
- | TRBJ2-7 | 14 | many | TRBV28 | CASRDTPPAYEQYF | TGTGCCAGCAGGGACACCCCACCTGCCTACGAGCAGTACTTC
- | TRBJ2-7 | 14 | many | TRBV28 | CASSFGGRSYEQYF | TGTGCCAGCAGCTTTGGAGGGAGGTCCTACGAGCAGTACTTC
- | TRBJ2-5 | 12 | - | TRBV6-6 | CASTSAGETQYF | TGTGCCAGCACTTCGGCTGGGGAGACCCAGTACTTC
TRBD1 | TRBJ2-3 | 15 | many | TRBV5-1 | CASSKDRARTDTQYF | TGCGCCAGCAGCAAGGACAGGGCCCGCACAGATACGCAGTATTTT
- | TRBJ2-1 | 13 | many | TRBV5-1 | CASSWLDYNEQFF | TGCGCCAGCAGCTGGCTGGACTACAATGAGCAGTTCTTC
TRBD2 | TRBJ2-5 | 15 | few | TRBV28 | CASSVAGEGQETQYF | TGTGCCAGCAGTGTAGCGGGAGAGGGGCAAGAGACCCAGTACTTC
- | TRBJ2-2 | 15 | many | TRBV6-5 | CASSYHGGGTGELFF | TGTGCCAGCAGTTACCATGGGGGAGGCACCGGGGAGCTGTTTTTT
TRBD2 | TRBJ2-3 | 14 | many | TRBV6-4 | CASSGLAGADTQYF | TGTGCCAGCAGTGGACTAGCGGGAGCAGATACGCAGTATTTT
TRBD2 | TRBJ2-3 | 15 | many | TRBV6-1 | CASMYGLADTDTQYF | TGTGCCAGCATGTACGGACTAGCGGACACAGATACGCAGTATTTT
- | TRBJ2-4 | 14 | many | TRBV27 | CASAPGTSPNIQYF | TGTGCCAGCGCCCCGGGGACATCCCCTAACATTCAGTACTTC
- | TRBJ2-3 | 15 | many | TRBV5-1 | CASSLARQIIDTQYF | TGCGCCAGCAGCTTGGCCCGCCAGATTATCGATACGCAGTATTTT
- | TRBJ2-7 | 14 | many | TRBV7-9 | CASSLESRAYEQYF | TGTGCCAGCAGCTTAGAATCCCGGGCCTACGAGCAGTACTTC
TRBD2 | TRBJ2-1 | 17 | many | TRBV20-1 | CSATGLAGGLVYNEQFF | TGCAGTGCAACCGGACTAGCGGGAGGGTTGGTCTACAATGAGCAGTTCTTC
TRBD2 | TRBJ2-7 | 15 | many | TRBV7-2 | CASSLSSGPPHEQYF | TGTGCCAGCAGCTTATCTAGCGGGCCCCCCCACGAGCAGTACTTC
- | TRBJ2-3 | 13 | many | TRBV7-2 | CASSLEALDTQYF | TGTGCCAGCAGCTTAGAGGCTTTGGATACGCAGTATTTT
- | TRBJ1-1 | 17 | many | TRBV4-2 | CASSQDAGGRGEAEAFF | TGTGCCAGCAGCCAAGATGCAGGTGGCAGGGGCGAAGCTGAAGCTTTCTTT
- | TRBJ1-1 | 13 | many | TRBV5-6 | CASSLDRYTEAFF | TGTGCCAGCAGTCTCGACAGATACACTGAAGCTTTCTTT
TRBD2 | TRBJ2-7 | 14 | many | TRBV14 | CASSHASGDDEQYF | TGTGCCAGCAGCCACGCTAGCGGCGACGACGAGCAGTACTTC
TRBD1 | TRBJ2-3 | 16 | - | TRBV7-2 | CASSETTGLEASTQYF | TGTGCCAGCAGCGAAACGACAGGGCTTGAAGCCAGTACGCAGTATTTT
TRBD1 | TRBJ2-2 | 15 | many | TRBV5-1 | CASSLATGETGELFF | TGCGCCAGCAGCTTGGCGACAGGGGAAACCGGGGAGCTGTTTTTT
- | TRBJ2-5 | 12 | - | TRBV29-1 | CSVRDLQETQYF | TGCAGCGTTAGGGACCTTCAAGAGACCCAGTACTTC
TRBD2 | TRBJ2-1 | 16 | few | TRBV4-3 | CASSLYSGRGTNEQFF | TGCGCCAGCAGCCTCTACAGCGGGAGGGGTACAAATGAGCAGTTCTTC
TRBD2 | TRBJ2-1 | 15 | many | TRBV11-2 | CASSSMGLATNEQFF | TGTGCCAGCAGCTCGATGGGACTAGCAACCAATGAGCAGTTCTTC
TRBD2 | TRBJ2-1 | 11 | few | TRBV12-3/TRBV12-4 | CASSRGGWQFF | TGTGCCAGCAGCCGCGGGGGATGGCAGTTCTTC
- | TRBJ2-2 | 14 | - | TRBV6-1 | CASSVRRGTGELFF | TGTGCCAGCAGTGTTAGGAGGGGCACCGGGGAGCTGTTTTTT
TRBD1 | TRBJ1-6 | 15 | many | TRBV7-2 | CASSLEDRLNSPLHF | TGTGCCAGCAGCTTAGAGGACAGGTTAAATTCACCCCTCCACTTT
TRBD1 | TRBJ2-1 | 15 | many | TRBV7-2 | CASSRRRTGYNEQFF | TGTGCCAGCAGCAGGCGACGGACAGGGTACAATGAGCAGTTCTTC
- | TRBJ2-5 | 15 | many | TRBV20-1 | CSAINPGVFQETQYF | TGCAGTGCAATAAATCCTGGGGTCTTCCAAGAGACCCAGTACTTC
- | TRBJ1-2 | 17 | many | TRBV4-1 | CASSQESAGLGGYGYTF | TGCGCCAGCAGCCAAGAGTCCGCAGGCCTGGGGGGCTATGGCTACACCTTC
- | TRBJ2-7 | 12 | many | TRBV7-9 | CASSFVDHEQYF | TGTGCCAGCAGCTTCGTCGACCACGAGCAGTACTTC
TRBD1 | TRBJ1-1 | 13 | few | TRBV29-1 | CSVGGQLNTEAFF | TGCAGCGTCGGGGGACAGCTGAACACTGAAGCTTTCTTT
- | TRBJ2-3 | 13 | many | TRBV12-3/TRBV12-4 | CASTSGLTDTQYF | TGTGCCAGCACGAGCGGACTCACAGATACGCAGTATTTT
- | TRBJ2-2 | 14 | - | TRBV5-4 | CASSLGLLSGELFF | TGTGCCAGCAGCTTGGGACTCCTCTCCGGGGAGCTGTTTTTT
- | TRBJ2-4 | 14 | many | TRBV7-9 | CASSLRDVENIQYF | TGTGCCAGCAGCTTGCGGGACGTAGAAAACATTCAGTACTTC
- | TRBJ2-7 | 13 | many | TRBV12-3/TRBV12-4 | CASSPRTAYEQYF | TGTGCCAGCAGTCCAAGGACAGCCTACGAGCAGTACTTC
- | TRBJ1-6 | 15 | many | TRBV27 | CASSWRSQRNSPLHF | TGTGCCAGCAGTTGGAGATCTCAAAGAAATTCACCCCTCCACTTT
TRBD2 | TRBJ2-3 | 17 | many | TRBV5-6 | CASSLGLAGVLTDTQYF | TGTGCCAGCAGCTTGGGACTAGCGGGCGTGTTGACAGATACGCAGTATTTT
- | TRBJ2-7 | 14 | many | TRBV20-1 | CSARDRAGIYEQYF | TGCAGTGCTAGAGATCGGGCGGGGATCTACGAGCAGTACTTC
TRBD1 | TRBJ1-1 | 18 | few | TRBV18 | CASSPVGQGVTVNTEAFF | TGTGCCAGCTCACCAGTGGGACAGGGTGTTACCGTTAACACTGAAGCTTTCTTT
- | TRBJ2-1 | 15 | many | TRBV4-3 | CASSQDSASYNEQFF | TGCGCCAGCAGCCAAGATAGCGCCTCCTACAATGAGCAGTTCTTC
TRBD1 | TRBJ2-2 | 14 | many | TRBV19 | CASAGQGPAGELFF | TGTGCCAGCGCCGGACAGGGGCCAGCCGGGGAGCTGTTTTTT
- | TRBJ2-1 | 10 | many | TRBV29-1 | CSVWYNEQFF | TGCAGCGTCTGGTACAATGAGCAGTTCTTC